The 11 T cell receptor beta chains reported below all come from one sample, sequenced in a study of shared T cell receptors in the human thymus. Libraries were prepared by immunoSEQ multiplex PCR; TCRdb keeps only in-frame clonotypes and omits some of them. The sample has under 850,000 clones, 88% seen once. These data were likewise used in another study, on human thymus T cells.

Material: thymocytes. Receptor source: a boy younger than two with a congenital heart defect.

As DNA, the CDR3 is TGTGCCAGCAGCCCGGTCGGCCGGAGCTCCTACAATGAGCAGTTCTTC. Translated, it gives CASSPVGRSSYNEQFF. This chain joins TRBV11-2 and TRBJ2-1; no reliable D call. V lost 5 bases and J 0 bases, leaving 14 bases between the germline ends. The CDR3 is 16 residues long. CDR1 is SGHAT, CDR2 FQNNGV, per germline.

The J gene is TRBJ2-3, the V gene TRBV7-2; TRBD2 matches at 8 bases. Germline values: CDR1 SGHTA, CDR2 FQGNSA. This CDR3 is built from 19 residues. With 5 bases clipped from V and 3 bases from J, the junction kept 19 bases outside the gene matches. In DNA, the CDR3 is TGTGCCAGCAGCCCGGGGGGGAGCGGGAGATGCCGGAAGACAGATACGCAGTATTTT. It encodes CASSPGGSGRCRKTDTQYF.

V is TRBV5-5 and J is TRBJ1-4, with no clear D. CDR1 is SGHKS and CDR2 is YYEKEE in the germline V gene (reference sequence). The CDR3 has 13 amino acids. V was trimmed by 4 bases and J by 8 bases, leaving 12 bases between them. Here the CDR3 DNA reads TGTGCCAGCAGCCGTACCCTAGAAGAAAAACTGTTTTTT. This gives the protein CASSRTLEEKLFF.

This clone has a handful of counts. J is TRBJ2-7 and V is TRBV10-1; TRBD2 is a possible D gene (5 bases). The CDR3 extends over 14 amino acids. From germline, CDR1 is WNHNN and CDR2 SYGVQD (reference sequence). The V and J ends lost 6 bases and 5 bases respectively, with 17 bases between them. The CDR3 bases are TGCGCCAGCAGGATCCCCGGGGAATTCAACGAGCAGTACTTC. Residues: CASRIPGEFNEQYF.

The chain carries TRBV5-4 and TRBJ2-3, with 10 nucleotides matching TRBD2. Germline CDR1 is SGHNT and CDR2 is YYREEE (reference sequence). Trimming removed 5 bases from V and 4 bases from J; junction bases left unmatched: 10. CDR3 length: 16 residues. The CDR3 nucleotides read TGTGCCAGCAGTCGTCGGGGACTAGCGTCTGCAGATACGCAGTATTTT. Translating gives CASSRRGLASADTQYF.

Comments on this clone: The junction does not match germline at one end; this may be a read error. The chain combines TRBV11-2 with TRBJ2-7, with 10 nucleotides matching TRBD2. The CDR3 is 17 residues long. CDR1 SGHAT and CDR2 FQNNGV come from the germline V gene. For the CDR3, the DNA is TGTGCCAGCAGCGTAGAAGGACTAGCGGACCACTCCTACGAGCAGTACTTC. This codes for CASSVEGLADHSYEQYF.

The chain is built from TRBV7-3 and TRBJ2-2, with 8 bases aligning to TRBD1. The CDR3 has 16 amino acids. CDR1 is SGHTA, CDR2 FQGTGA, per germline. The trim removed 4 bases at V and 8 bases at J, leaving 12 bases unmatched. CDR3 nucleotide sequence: TGTGCCAGCAGCTCCACGAAGACAGGGGAAGGAGGGGAGCTGTTTTTT. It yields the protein CASSSTKTGEGGELFF.

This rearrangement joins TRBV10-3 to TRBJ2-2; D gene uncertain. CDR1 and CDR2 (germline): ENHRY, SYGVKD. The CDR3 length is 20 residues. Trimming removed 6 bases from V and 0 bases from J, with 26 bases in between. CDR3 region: CAISFPASAKTRSNTGELFF. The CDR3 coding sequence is TGTGCCATCAGCTTCCCAGCCTCGGCTAAGACTCGATCGAACACCGGGGAGCTGTTTTTT.

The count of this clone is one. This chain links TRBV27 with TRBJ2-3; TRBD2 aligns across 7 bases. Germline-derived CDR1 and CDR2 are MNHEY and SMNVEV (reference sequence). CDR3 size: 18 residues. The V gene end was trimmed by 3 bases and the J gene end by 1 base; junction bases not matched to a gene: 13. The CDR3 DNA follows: TGTGCCAGCAGTTTCCGGGGGAGGGCTTCCGTCGGCACAGATACGCAGTATTTT. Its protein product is CASSFRGRASVGTDTQYF.

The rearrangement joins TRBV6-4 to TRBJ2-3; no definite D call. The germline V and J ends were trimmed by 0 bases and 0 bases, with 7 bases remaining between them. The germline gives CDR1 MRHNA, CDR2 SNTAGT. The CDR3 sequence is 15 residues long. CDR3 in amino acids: CASSDSAESTDTQYF. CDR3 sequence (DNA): TGTGCCAGCAGTGACTCGGCGGAGAGCACAGATACGCAGTATTTT.

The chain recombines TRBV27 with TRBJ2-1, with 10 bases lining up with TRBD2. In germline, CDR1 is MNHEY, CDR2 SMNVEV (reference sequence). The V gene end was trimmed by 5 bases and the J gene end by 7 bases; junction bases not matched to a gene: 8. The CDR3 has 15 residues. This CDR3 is CASSPLAGEGNEQFF. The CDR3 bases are TGTGCCAGCAGTCCCCTAGCGGGAGAAGGAAATGAGCAGTTCTTC.